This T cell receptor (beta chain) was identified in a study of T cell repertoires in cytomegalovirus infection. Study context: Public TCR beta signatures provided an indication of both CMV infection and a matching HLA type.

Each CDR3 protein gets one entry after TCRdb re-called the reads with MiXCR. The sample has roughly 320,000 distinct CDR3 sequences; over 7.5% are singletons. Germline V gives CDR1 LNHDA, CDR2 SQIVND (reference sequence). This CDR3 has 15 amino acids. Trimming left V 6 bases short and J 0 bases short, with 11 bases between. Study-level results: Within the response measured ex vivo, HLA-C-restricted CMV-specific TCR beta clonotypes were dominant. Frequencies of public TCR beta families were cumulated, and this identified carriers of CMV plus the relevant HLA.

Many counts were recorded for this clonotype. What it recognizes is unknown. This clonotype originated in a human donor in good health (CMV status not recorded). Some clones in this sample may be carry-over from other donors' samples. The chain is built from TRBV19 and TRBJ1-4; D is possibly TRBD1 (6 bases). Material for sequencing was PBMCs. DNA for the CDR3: TGTGCCAGTAGACCCCGGACAGCAACTAATGAAAAACTGTTTTTT. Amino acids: CASRPRTATNEKLFF.